Presented here are 27 T cell receptor beta chains from one specimen sequenced in a study of early T cells in non-severe SARS-CoV-2 infection. TCRdb ran MiXCR on the 5' RACE reads and lists one entry per CDR3 protein. The sample records tens of thousands of distinct CDR3 sequences, 4.6% being singletons. Input material: whole blood. The receptors stem from an adult who was a healthcare worker with PCR-confirmed SARS-CoV-2 infection or an uninfected control (not recorded which).

This clonotype occurred many times. The rearrangement links TRBV9 to TRBJ1-1; D not resolved. The ends were cut back, 2 bases at V and 2 bases at J, with 7 bases in the middle. Germline V gives CDR1 SGDLS, CDR2 YYNGEE. The CDR3 has 13 residues. DNA for the CDR3: TGTGCCAGCAGCGTGACTTTAAACACTGAAGCTTTCTTT. Encoded protein: CASSVTLNTEAFF.

This clonotype was observed a few times. This rearrangement joins TRBV6-2 or TRBV6-3 to TRBJ2-1; D unclear. CDR1 is MNHEY, CDR2 SVGEGT, per germline. The CDR3 is made up of 13 amino acids. Deletions cut 6 bases from V and 11 bases from J, with 17 bases between. The CDR3 nucleotides are TGTGCCAGCAGCCCCTTGGGCCCGCCCAAGCAGTTCTTC. This translates into CASSPLGPPKQFF.

This clonotype came up a few times. CDR3 sequence: CSARDSKVVGYTF. Written as DNA, the CDR3 is TGCAGTGCTAGAGACTCGAAGGTTGTAGGCTACACCTTC. The chain is built from TRBV20-1 and TRBJ1-2; D ambiguous. This CDR3 contains 13 residues. V dropped 0 bases and J dropped 8 bases, with 13 bases sitting between them. Germline V gene data show CDR1 as DFQATT and CDR2 as SNEGSKA (reference sequence).

This clonotype was recorded at least ten times. This chain links TRBV5-5 with TRBJ1-1, with D uncertain. There are 13 residues in the CDR3. CDR1 and CDR2 (germline): SGHKS, YYEKEE (reference sequence). V was cut by 2 bases and J by 2 bases, with 7 bases left in between. CDR3 nucleotide sequence: TGTGCCAGCAGCTTAAGCCCCAACACTGAAGCTTTCTTT. As protein: CASSLSPNTEAFF.

This clonotype was detected ten times or more. The CDR3 bases are TGTGCCAGCTCAGGTGGGCAAGAGACCCAGTACTTC. This translates into CASSGGQETQYF. The chain employs TRBV18 and TRBJ2-5; D remains unclear. The V end lost 5 bases, the J end lost 2 bases, and 6 bases lay between the germline ends. The CDR3 extends over 12 amino acids. The germline V gene encodes CDR1 KGHSH and CDR2 LQKENI.

This clonotype was seen repeatedly, ten times or more. The genes are TRBV20-1 and TRBJ2-3; D gene ambiguous. CDR3 length: 10 amino acids. Trimming removed 5 bases from V and 3 bases from J, with 3 bases in between. The germline V gene has CDR1 DFQATT and CDR2 SNEGSKA (reference sequence). The CDR3 reads CSAQTDTQYF. The CDR3 nucleotides are TGCAGTGCTCAAACAGATACGCAGTATTTT.

This clonotype was seen ten or more times. V gene TRBV1 combines with J gene TRBJ2-3; TRBD1, as called in the table, went unchecked against the DNA. TRBV1 is a known pseudogene. CDR3 length equals 16 residues. The CDR3 loop is CTSSQKRGAATDTQYF. As DNA, the CDR3 is TGCACCAGCAGCCAGAAGCGGGGGGCAGCCACAGATACGCAGTATTTT.

In this sample, this clonotype turned up many times. The chain couples TRBV12-3 or TRBV12-4 to TRBJ1-5, with 7 bases matching TRBD1. J was trimmed by 5 bases and V by 6 bases; bases with no gene match: 7. This CDR3 has 14 residues. For the CDR3, the DNA is TGTGCCAGCAGCCCCGGGACAGCGTATCAGCCCCAGCATTTT. Its translation is CASSPGTAYQPQHF.

This clonotype was counted ten times or more. The V gene is TRBV6-2 or TRBV6-3, the J gene TRBJ2-3; D possibly corresponds to TRBD2 (6 bases). Germline CDR1 and CDR2: MNHEY and SVGEGT. The CDR3 runs to 17 residues. V shed 1 base and J shed 2 bases, with 16 bases lying between them. CDR3 residues: CASSYWLAAGYTDTQYF. The CDR3 DNA follows: TGTGCCAGCAGTTACTGGCTAGCAGCGGGCTACACAGATACGCAGTATTTT.

This clonotype has more than one count but fewer than ten. This chain connects TRBV7-2 to TRBJ2-5; 8 bases agree with TRBD1. Germline V CDR1 and CDR2: SGHTA, FQGNSA. The CDR3 has 13 residues. Trimming cost V 4 bases and J 2 bases; bases outside gene matches: 0. The CDR3 DNA reads TGTGCCAGCAGCTGGGACAGGCAAGAGACCCAGTACTTC. Its protein product is CASSWDRQETQYF.

There are many counts of this clonotype. The gene calls are TRBV7-8 and TRBJ2-7; D is possibly TRBD2 (6 bases). This CDR3 spans 14 amino acids. Between the trimmed V and J ends, which lost 8 bases and 1 base, there was a span of 15 bases. The germline gives CDR1 SGHVS, CDR2 FQNEAQ. CDR3 nucleotides: TGTGCCAGCCGCTCAGTTGGAGGGTCCTACGAGCAGTACTTC. It encodes CASRSVGGSYEQYF.

This clonotype has more than one count but fewer than ten. V and J are TRBV3-1 and TRBJ2-1, with 13 nucleotides matching TRBD2. The ends lost 4 bases at V and 6 bases at J; junction bases unmatched: 12. Germline CDR1 is LGHDT and CDR2 is YNNKEL (reference sequence). The CDR3 runs 18 residues. Here the CDR3 DNA reads TGTGCCAGCAGCCCAACAACCGTACTAGCGGGGGGGCGCAATGAGCAGTTCTTC. Its protein product is CASSPTTVLAGGRNEQFF.

This clonotype was detected ten times or more. The chain employs TRBV11-2 and TRBJ2-2; TRBD2 agrees at 11 bases. The germline V gene encodes CDR1 SGHAT and CDR2 FQNNGV. The CDR3 is 16 residues long. V gave up 6 bases and J gave up 7 bases; unmatched junction bases: 10. The CDR3 spells CASSTSGGGPGGELFF. The CDR3, as DNA: TGTGCCAGCAGTACTAGCGGGGGCGGTCCCGGCGGGGAGCTGTTTTTT. Complete variable domain (other parts from reference TRBV11-2 and TRBJ2-2): EAGVAQSPRYKIIEKRQSVAFWCNPISGHATLYWYQQILGQGPKLLIQFQNNGVVDDSQLPKDRFSAERLKGVDSTLKIQPAKLEDSAVYLCASSTSGGGPGGELFFGEGSRLTVL.

This clonotype was picked up many times. The V gene is TRBV5-1, the J gene TRBJ2-3; 8 bases are a match to TRBD1. J lost 6 bases, V lost 4 bases, and 7 bases had no gene match. CDR3 length equals 14 residues. Germline V gene lookup returns CDR1 SGHRS and CDR2 YFSETQ. In DNA, the CDR3 is TGCGCCAGCAGCCCGGGGACAGGAGGCGATACGCAGTATTTT. Protein product: CASSPGTGGDTQYF.

The chain uses TRBV12-3 or TRBV12-4 and TRBJ2-1; 10 positions agree with TRBD2. Germline trimming cut 2 bases from V and 7 bases from J; bases unmatched to any gene: 5. The length of the CDR3 is 15 residues. The CDR3 sequence: CASSLLSAGGNEQFF. The CDR3 bases are TGTGCCAGCAGTTTATTGTCAGCGGGGGGGAATGAGCAGTTCTTC.

About this clonotype itself: A much larger clone lies a single base off, so this may be a read error. The CDR3 protein is CTSSLLLSTDTQYF. The CDR3 coding sequence is TGCACCAGCAGCCTGCTTCTAAGCACAGATACGCAGTATTTT. The rearrangement joins TRBV4-1 to TRBJ2-3; D gene uncertain. Germline V gene sequence: CDR1 MGHRA, CDR2 YSYEKL. CDR3 length: 14 residues.

This clonotype was seen repeatedly, ten times or more. The chain joins TRBV7-9 to TRBJ1-6; TRBD1 aligns across 8 bases. Germline CDR1 and CDR2: SEHNR and FQNEAQ (reference sequence). Unmatched junction bases numbered 12, after V lost 11 bases and J lost 12 bases. This CDR3 has 13 amino acids. This CDR3 is CAVTGDRGEPLHF. DNA of the CDR3: TGTGCCGTAACCGGTGACAGGGGCGAACCCCTCCACTTT.

Only a few counts were recorded for this clonotype. The V and J genes are TRBV10-3 and TRBJ1-5; D remains ambiguous. Germline V CDR1 and CDR2: ENHRY, SYGVKD. The CDR3 loop spans 13 amino acids. The V end lost 8 bases, the J end lost 4 bases, and 12 bases lay between the germline ends. The CDR3 here is CAIGAETNQPQHF. The CDR3 DNA reads as TGTGCCATCGGAGCAGAGACTAATCAGCCCCAGCATTTT.

In its sample, this clonotype was seen many times. CDR3 sequence: CAWSVLDGTEAFF. The CDR3 coding sequence is TGTGCCTGGAGTGTATTGGATGGGACTGAAGCTTTCTTT. This chain links TRBV30 with TRBJ1-1; D is undetermined. V was shortened by 0 bases and J by 5 bases, with 10 bases between the two germline ends. The CDR3 sequence is 13 residues long. CDR1 and CDR2 (germline): GTSNPN, SVGIG (reference sequence).

This chain joins TRBV7-3 and TRBJ2-1; D gene unclear. This CDR3 is built from 13 residues. Trimming pared 2 bases from V and 6 bases from J, leaving 8 bases between. The germline CDR1 and CDR2 sequences are SGHTA and FQGTGA. The CDR3 nucleotides are TGTGCCAGCAGCTTAGGCCCCGTCAATGAGCAGTTCTTC. This translates into CASSLGPVNEQFF.

At least ten counts were recorded for this clonotype. The chain uses TRBV20-1 and TRBJ1-1, with D unresolved. The CDR3 consists of 13 residues. V dropped 0 bases and J dropped 6 bases, with 11 bases sitting between them. Germline assignment: CDR1 DFQATT and CDR2 SNEGSKA (reference sequence). This CDR3 reads CSARDVTVAEAFF. CDR3 coding DNA: TGCAGTGCTAGAGATGTCACGGTCGCTGAAGCTTTCTTT.

The chain carries TRBV20-1 and TRBJ2-5; TRBD2 agrees at 7 bases. Germline V CDR1 and CDR2: DFQATT, SNEGSKA (reference sequence). The CDR3 consists of 15 residues. After removal of 1 base from V and 3 bases from J, the junction contained 8 bases not matched to a gene. The CDR3 sequence is CSARATAGREETQYF. CDR3 sequence (DNA): TGCAGTGCTAGAGCTACAGCGGGGAGGGAAGAGACCCAGTACTTC.

Many counts were recorded for this clonotype. The chain combines TRBV7-9 with TRBJ2-5; D is possibly TRBD1 (5 bases). The CDR3 totals 13 residues. Per the germline V gene, CDR1 is SEHNR and CDR2 is FQNEAQ (reference sequence). V gave up 8 bases and J gave up 5 bases, with 15 bases separating them. The CDR3 DNA reads TGTGCCAGCGGACAAATCTCAGGGGAGACCCAGTACTTC. Encoded protein: CASGQISGETQYF.

This clonotype was recorded many times. A read error may account for a junction end that differs from germline. The J gene is TRBJ1-5, the V gene TRBV20-1; TRBD1 matches at 8 bases. The CDR3 loop spans 16 amino acids. The germline CDR1 and CDR2 sequences are DFQATT and SNEGSKA (reference sequence). The CDR3 DNA is TGCAGTGCTCGAGATTCCGGACAGGGTGGCAATCAGCCCCAGCATTTT. Protein: CSARDSGQGGNQPQHF.

Ten or more counts support this clonotype. The J gene is TRBJ1-5, the V gene TRBV7-9; D gene ambiguous. CDR3 size: 12 residues. Germline CDR1 and CDR2: SEHNR and FQNEAQ (reference sequence). V dropped 3 bases and J dropped 1 base, with 1 base sitting between them. The chain's CDR3 is CASSFSNQPQHF. The CDR3 coding sequence is TGTGCCAGCAGCTTCAGCAATCAGCCCCAGCATTTT.

A few counts support this clonotype. V and J are TRBV7-8 and TRBJ1-2; D perhaps matches TRBD1 (5 bases). This CDR3 is 15 amino acids long. Germline CDR1 and CDR2: SGHVS and FQNEAQ. Between the trimmed V and J ends, which lost 3 bases and 7 bases, there was a span of 18 bases. The CDR3 bases are TGTGCCAGCAGCTTGAGTGGTCAGCTGGGGACTGGCTACACCTTC. Protein sequence: CASSLSGQLGTGYTF.

The chain employs TRBV29-1 and TRBJ2-2, with 7 bases that match TRBD2. From germline, CDR1 is SQVTM and CDR2 ANQGSEA. V was pared by 7 bases and J by 1 base, with 9 bases of the junction left unmatched. CDR3 length equals 15 residues. CDR3 sequence (DNA): TGCAGCGCCTCCAGGGCGGGGGTGAACACCGGGGAGCTGTTTTTT. Translating gives CSASRAGVNTGELFF.